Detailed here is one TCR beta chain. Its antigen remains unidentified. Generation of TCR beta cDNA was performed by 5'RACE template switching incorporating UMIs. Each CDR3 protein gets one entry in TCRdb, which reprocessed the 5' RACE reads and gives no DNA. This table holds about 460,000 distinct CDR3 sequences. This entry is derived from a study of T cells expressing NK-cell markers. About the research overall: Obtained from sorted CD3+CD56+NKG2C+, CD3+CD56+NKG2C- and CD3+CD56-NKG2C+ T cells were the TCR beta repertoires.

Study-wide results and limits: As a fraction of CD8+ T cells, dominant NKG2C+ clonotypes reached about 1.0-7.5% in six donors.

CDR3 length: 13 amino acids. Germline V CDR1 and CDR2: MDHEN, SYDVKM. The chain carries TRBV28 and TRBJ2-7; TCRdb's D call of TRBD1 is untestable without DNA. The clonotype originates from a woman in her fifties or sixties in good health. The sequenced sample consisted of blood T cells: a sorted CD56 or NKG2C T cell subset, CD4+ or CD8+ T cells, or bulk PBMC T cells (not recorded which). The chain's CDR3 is CASSFTGEYEQYF. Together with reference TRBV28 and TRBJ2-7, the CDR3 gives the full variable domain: DVKVTQSSRYLVKRTGEKVFLECVQDMDHENMFWYRQDPGLGLRLIYFSYDVKMKEKGDIPEGYSVSREKKERFSLILESASTNQTSMYLCASSFTGEYEQYFGPGTRLTVT.